These T cell receptor beta chains were read from a single sample in a study of siplizumab effects on memory and regulatory T cells. Assay used: immunoSEQ multiplex PCR; TCRdb lists only in-frame clones, some missing. Among fewer than 120,000 clones listed, approximately 92% were seen once. Sequenced sample: CD4+ T cells sorted from blood. Every receptor here comes from a human donor in good health. Both conserved end residues are part of each CDR3. Fields, in order: D gene, V gene, J gene, clone size, CDR3 DNA, CDR3 protein. D genes are given only for firm matches. Clone size appears in some rows only: once, few, many, or a class for an expanded clone.

TRBD1	TRBV18	TRBJ2-2	once	TGTGCCAGCTCGCCTTCCGGGACAGGGGGTTCCGGGGAGCTGTTTTTT	CASSPSGTGGSGELFF
NA	TRBV5-4	TRBJ2-3	NA	TGTGCCAGCAGCTTGGTTCTACCAGATACGCAGTATTTT	CASSLVLPDTQYF
NA	TRBV12-5	TRBJ2-1	NA	TGTGCTAGTGCCCTGGGGATCTACAATGAGCAGTTCTTC	CASALGIYNEQFF
TRBD1	TRBV19	TRBJ1-2	NA	TGTGCCAGTAGTCCCGGACAGGGGAAAAACTATGGCTACACCTTC	CASSPGQGKNYGYTF
NA	TRBV7-9	TRBJ2-7	NA	TGTGCCAGCAGCTTAGGCGCAGCGGCCGCCGAGCAGTACTTC	CASSLGAAAAEQYF
TRBD1	TRBV5-1	TRBJ1-2	few	TGCGCCAGCAGCGGGATGGCGGACAGGAACCTACCCTTTTCCTATGGCTACACCTTC	CASSGMADRNLPFSYGYTF
TRBD1	TRBV6-4	TRBJ2-1	NA	TGTGCCAGCAGTAGACAGGGAATTTACCCCTACAATGAGCAGTTCTTC	CASSRQGIYPYNEQFF
NA	TRBV18	TRBJ2-3	NA	TGTGCCAGCTCACCACCGGGAGCAGATACGCAGTATTTT	CASSPPGADTQYF
TRBD2	TRBV6-5	TRBJ2-7	NA	TGTGCCACCCTAGCGGACTTCAGCTCCTACGAGCAGTACTTC	CATLADFSSYEQYF
NA	TRBV9	TRBJ2-7	NA	TGTGCCAGCAGCGTAAGCGGGCAAGCCTACGAGCAGTACTTC	CASSVSGQAYEQYF
NA	TRBV6-1	TRBJ2-1	NA	TGTGCCAGCAGTGGGGCCTCCGGGGGCTTCAATGAGCAGTTCTTC	CASSGASGGFNEQFF
TRBD1	TRBV18	TRBJ1-2	NA	TGTGCCAGCTCACCAGACAGGGCCCATGGCTACACCTTC	CASSPDRAHGYTF
NA	TRBV7-2	TRBJ1-5	NA	TGTGCCAGCAGCTTAGCGGGGACGGATCAGCCCCAGCATTTT	CASSLAGTDQPQHF
TRBD1	TRBV6-1	TRBJ2-2	NA	TGTGCCAGTCCGACAGGGTTCAGAATCGGGGAGCTGTTTTTT	CASPTGFRIGELFF
TRBD2	TRBV7-2	TRBJ2-3	NA	TGTGCCAGCAGCTTAGCCGCGGGAGGGGCAGATACGCAGTATTTT	CASSLAAGGADTQYF
NA	TRBV5-1	TRBJ2-5	once	TGCGCCAGCAGCTTGCGGGGTGACTTACAAGAGACCCAGTACTTC	CASSLRGDLQETQYF
NA	TRBV30	TRBJ1-2	NA	TGTGCCTGGAGTGTAGGGGTGAGGTATGGCTACACCTTC	CAWSVGVRYGYTF
TRBD1	TRBV29-1	TRBJ1-1	once	TGCAGCGCAGGGACAGCTCCCACTGAAGCTTTCTTT	CSAGTAPTEAFF
TRBD1	TRBV27	TRBJ1-2	few	TGTGCCAGCAGTTACCAAAATCCGGGACAGGGGAACTATGGCTACACCTTC	CASSYQNPGQGNYGYTF
TRBD1	TRBV11-3	TRBJ1-3	NA	TGTGCCAGCAGCGGGACAGGGGTTGGAAACACCATATATTTT	CASSGTGVGNTIYF
TRBD1	TRBV11-2	TRBJ1-6	NA	TGTGCCAGCAGCTTAACATGGACAGGGGATATCAATTCACCCCTCCACTTT	CASSLTWTGDINSPLHF
NA	TRBV5-1	TRBJ2-2	NA	TGCGCCAGCAGCTTGGGTGGGGGCTTTGGCACCGGGGAGCTGTTTTTT	CASSLGGGFGTGELFF
NA	TRBV7-9	TRBJ2-5	once	TGTGCCAGCAGCTTAGGGGGGATGGGAGAGACCCAGTACTTC	CASSLGGMGETQYF
NA	TRBV18	TRBJ2-3	NA	TGTGCCAGCTCACCGGGGTCTCGCACAGATACGCAGTATTTT	CASSPGSRTDTQYF
TRBD1	TRBV4-1	TRBJ1-1	once	TGCGCCAGCAGCCACAGGGGGCTTGGCACTGAAGCTTTCTTT	CASSHRGLGTEAFF
NA	TRBV7-8	TRBJ2-2	NA	TGTGCCAGCAGCTTGAGGTCCCCTACGGCGAACACCGGGGAGCTGTTTTTT	CASSLRSPTANTGELFF
TRBD2	TRBV4-1	TRBJ2-3	NA	TGCGCCAGCAGCCACGTAGCGATTGGTAGCGGGGCTCGAGATACGCAGTATTTT	CASSHVAIGSGARDTQYF
NA	TRBV9	TRBJ1-4	once	TGTGCCAGCAGCGTAGGAGACAGGTTTAATGAAAAACTGTTTTTT	CASSVGDRFNEKLFF
TRBD1	TRBV2	TRBJ1-2	once	TGTGCCAGTCGAAAACAGGGGGCTGGTGATGGCTACACCTTC	CASRKQGAGDGYTF
NA	TRBV7-2	TRBJ2-6	once	TGTGCCAGCAGCCCAAGACCCTCTGGGGCCAACGTCCTGACTTTC	CASSPRPSGANVLTF
NA	TRBV6-6	TRBJ1-1	NA	TGTGCCAGCAGTAAACAGGGAGTCACTGAAGCTTTCTTT	CASSKQGVTEAFF
NA	TRBV19	TRBJ2-1	NA	TGTGCCAGTAGTGTAGTCTCCTACAATGAGCAGTTCTTC	CASSVVSYNEQFF
TRBD2	TRBV15	TRBJ2-1	NA	TGTGCCACCAGGGGTACTAGCGGGAGCAATGAGCAGTTCTTC	CATRGTSGSNEQFF
NA	TRBV6-4	TRBJ2-6	once	TGTGCCAGCAGTCCCCCTCCGAGGGCAGGGACATTTGGGGCCAACGTCCTGACTTTC	CASSPPPRAGTFGANVLTF
NA	TRBV2	TRBJ2-7	once	TGTGCCAGCAGACCGGGACTTGGCTCGGGGGAGCAGTACTTC	CASRPGLGSGEQYF
NA	TRBV6-5	TRBJ1-3	NA	TGTGCCAGCAGCCGGGACACGCGCTCTGGAAACACCATATATTTT	CASSRDTRSGNTIYF
NA	TRBV7-8	TRBJ1-2	NA	TGTGCCAGCAGCTTAGGTACGCTCGGCTATGGCTACACCTTC	CASSLGTLGYGYTF
NA	TRBV7-3	TRBJ2-3	NA	TGTGCCAGCAGCTTAACGTTTAGAGATACGCAGTATTTT	CASSLTFRDTQYF
NA	TRBV20-1	TRBJ2-1	NA	TGCAGTGGTGGGGGAGTTCGTGAGCAGTTCTTC	CSGGGVREQFF
NA	TRBV30	TRBJ1-1	NA	TGTGCCTGGAGAAGGGTAGGTGGCACTGAAGCTTTCTTT	CAWRRVGGTEAFF
NA	TRBV28	TRBJ1-2	NA	TGTGCCAGCAGTTTAGTGAAATATGGCTACACCTTC	CASSLVKYGYTF
TRBD1	TRBV9	TRBJ1-1	NA	TGTGCCAGCAGCACGACCCTCGCTACTCGGGGACAGGTTACTGAAGCTTTCTTT	CASSTTLATRGQVTEAFF
TRBD1	TRBV2	TRBJ1-5	NA	TGTGCCAGCACTAAGTATGGACAGGGCACGCAGCCCCAGCATTTT	CASTKYGQGTQPQHF
TRBD2	TRBV7-2	TRBJ2-1	once	TGTGCCAGCAGCCTAAGCGGGGGGGCCTACAATGAGCAGTTCTTC	CASSLSGGAYNEQFF
NA	TRBV6-6	TRBJ2-1	NA	TGTGCCAGCAGAAATTCAGGACATGAGCAGTTCTTC	CASRNSGHEQFF
NA	TRBV4-1	TRBJ1-2	NA	TGCGCCAGCAGCCATCGTATACGAAGCCGGGACTATGGCTACACCTTC	CASSHRIRSRDYGYTF
NA	TRBV9	TRBJ1-2	NA	TGTGCCAGCAGCGTAGCAGGCCTACGGGGCTACACCTTC	CASSVAGLRGYTF
TRBD1	TRBV27	TRBJ2-7	NA	TGTGCCAGCAGTTTAAAACCGGGACAGGGCTACGAGCAGTACTTC	CASSLKPGQGYEQYF
NA	TRBV19	TRBJ1-5	NA	TGTGCCAGTAGTATAGATCTACTTAGGGCAGTGAGCAATCAGCCCCAGCATTTT	CASSIDLLRAVSNQPQHF
TRBD1	TRBV4-1	TRBJ2-1	NA	TGCGCCAGCAGCCAAGATACCGGGACAGGGACATCCCGGCTCTTC	CASSQDTGTGTSRLF
TRBD1	TRBV10-1	TRBJ2-2	NA	TGCGCCAGCAGTGAGCCCGGACAGGGGGGAACCGGGGAGCTGTTTTTT	CASSEPGQGGTGELFF